This T cell receptor beta chain stems from a study of cytomegalovirus exposure and HLA in healthy donors. Whole-study results and caveats: Rarity characterized most TCR sequences, yet some public TCRs appeared in many donors. It was confirmed in vitro that a few of the CMV-associated chains were specific for CMV antigens.

Germline CDR1 MNHEY, CDR2 SVGAGI. V trimming: 3 bases; J trimming: 7 bases; junction bases outside the gene matches: 11. The CDR3 totals 16 residues. The data were produced by immunoSEQ multiplex PCR, yet TCRdb's version contains in-frame clones alone and is incomplete. The table records around 350,000 clones, 75% to 90% of them present only once. Notes on this clone: Its antigen is still unknown.

Among the roughly 120 subjects of the validation cohort, separate from the approximately 700-subject first cohort, were the donors. The material sequenced was PBMCs. The sequence came from a woman aged 18-29 years in good health and CMV-seronegative. The rearrangement joins TRBV6-5 to TRBJ2-1; 8 bases are shared with TRBD2. The CDR3 nucleotides read TGTGCCAGCAGTTATACGGGGGGGGGCCGTCGTAATGAGCAGTTCTTC. Protein sequence: CASSYTGGGRRNEQFF.